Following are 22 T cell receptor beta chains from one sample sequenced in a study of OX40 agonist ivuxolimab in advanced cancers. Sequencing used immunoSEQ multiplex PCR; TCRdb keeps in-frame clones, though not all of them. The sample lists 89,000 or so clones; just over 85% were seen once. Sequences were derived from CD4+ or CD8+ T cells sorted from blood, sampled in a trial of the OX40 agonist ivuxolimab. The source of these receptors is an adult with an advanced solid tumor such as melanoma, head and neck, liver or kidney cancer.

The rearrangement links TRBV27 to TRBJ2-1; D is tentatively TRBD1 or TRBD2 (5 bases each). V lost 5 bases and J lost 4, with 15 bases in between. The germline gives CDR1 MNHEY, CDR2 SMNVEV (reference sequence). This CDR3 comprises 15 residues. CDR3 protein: CASSPLGAAYNEQFF. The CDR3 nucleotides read TGTGCCAGCAGTCCACTCGGGGCAGCATACAATGAGCAGTTCTTC.

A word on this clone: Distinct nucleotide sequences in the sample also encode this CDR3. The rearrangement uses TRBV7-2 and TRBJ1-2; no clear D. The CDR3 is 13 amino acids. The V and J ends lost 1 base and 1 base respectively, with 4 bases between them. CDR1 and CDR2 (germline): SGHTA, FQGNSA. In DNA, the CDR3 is TGTGCCAGCAGCTTAGGGGGTAACTATGGCTACACCTTC. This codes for CASSLGGNYGYTF.

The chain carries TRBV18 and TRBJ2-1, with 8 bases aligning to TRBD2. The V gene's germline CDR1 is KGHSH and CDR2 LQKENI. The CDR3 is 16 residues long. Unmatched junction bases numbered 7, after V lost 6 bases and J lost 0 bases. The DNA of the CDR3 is TGTGCCAGCTCTCCTAAGCGGGGGAGCTCCTACAATGAGCAGTTCTTC. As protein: CASSPKRGSSYNEQFF.

As DNA, the CDR3 is TGTGCCAGCAGCTTAGCCCTAGCGGGAGGGCCAGAGCAGTTCTTC. Amino acids: CASSLALAGGPEQFF. The chain is built from TRBV7-9 and TRBJ2-1; 12 positions agree with TRBD2. V trimming: 0 bases; J trimming: 10 bases; junction bases outside the gene matches: 4. The germline V gene has CDR1 SEHNR and CDR2 FQNEAQ (reference sequence). The CDR3 covers 15 residues.

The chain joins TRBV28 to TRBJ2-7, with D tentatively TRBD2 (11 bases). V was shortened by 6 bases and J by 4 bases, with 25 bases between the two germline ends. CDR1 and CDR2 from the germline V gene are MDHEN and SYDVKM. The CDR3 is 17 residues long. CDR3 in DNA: TGTGCCAGCAGGACAGGGGGCTTGGCTAGCGGGGGGTACGAGCAGTACTTC. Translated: CASRTGGLASGGYEQYF.

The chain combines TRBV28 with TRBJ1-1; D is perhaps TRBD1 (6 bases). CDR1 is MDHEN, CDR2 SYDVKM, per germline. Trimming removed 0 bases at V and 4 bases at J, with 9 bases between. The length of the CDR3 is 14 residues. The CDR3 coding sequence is TGTGCCAGCAGTTTATGGGGGGCTGGCACTGAAGCTTTCTTT. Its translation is CASSLWGAGTEAFF.

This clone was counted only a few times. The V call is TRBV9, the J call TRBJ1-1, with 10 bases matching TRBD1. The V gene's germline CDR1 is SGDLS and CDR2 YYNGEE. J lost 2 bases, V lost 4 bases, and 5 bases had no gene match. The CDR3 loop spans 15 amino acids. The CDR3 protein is CASSSGQGGNTEAFF. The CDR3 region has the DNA TGTGCCAGCAGCAGCGGACAGGGGGGAAACACTGAAGCTTTCTTT.

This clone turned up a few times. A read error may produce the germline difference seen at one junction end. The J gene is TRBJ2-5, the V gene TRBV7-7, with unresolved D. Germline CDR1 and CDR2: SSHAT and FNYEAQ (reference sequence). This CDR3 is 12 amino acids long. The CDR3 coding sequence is TGTGCTAGCAGCTTTGACGCTGGGACCCAGTACTTC. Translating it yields CASSFDAGTQYF.

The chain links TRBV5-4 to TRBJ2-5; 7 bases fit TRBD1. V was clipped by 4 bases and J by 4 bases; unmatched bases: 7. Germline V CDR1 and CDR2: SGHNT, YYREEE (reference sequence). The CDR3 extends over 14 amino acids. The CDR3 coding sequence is TGTGCCAGCAGCCCCGGACAGGTTGGAGAGACCCAGTACTTC. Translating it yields CASSPGQVGETQYF.

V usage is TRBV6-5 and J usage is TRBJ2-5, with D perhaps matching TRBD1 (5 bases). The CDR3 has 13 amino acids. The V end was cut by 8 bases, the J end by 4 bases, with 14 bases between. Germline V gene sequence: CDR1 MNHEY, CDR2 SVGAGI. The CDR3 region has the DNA TGTGCCAGCGGCCAGGGTGGCGGAGAGACCCAGTACTTC. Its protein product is CASGQGGGETQYF.

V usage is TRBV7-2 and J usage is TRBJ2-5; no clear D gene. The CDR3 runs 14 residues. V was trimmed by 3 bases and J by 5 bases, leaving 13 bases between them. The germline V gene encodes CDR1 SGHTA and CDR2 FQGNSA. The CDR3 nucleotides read TGTGCCAGCAGCTTCCAGGCCGTTGGGGAGACCCAGTACTTC. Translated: CASSFQAVGETQYF.

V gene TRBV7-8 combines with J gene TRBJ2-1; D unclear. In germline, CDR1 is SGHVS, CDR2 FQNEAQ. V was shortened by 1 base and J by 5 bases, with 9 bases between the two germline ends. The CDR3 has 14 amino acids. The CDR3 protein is CASSLGRRDNEQFF. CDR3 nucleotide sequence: TGTGCCAGCAGCTTAGGTCGTCGGGACAATGAGCAGTTCTTC.

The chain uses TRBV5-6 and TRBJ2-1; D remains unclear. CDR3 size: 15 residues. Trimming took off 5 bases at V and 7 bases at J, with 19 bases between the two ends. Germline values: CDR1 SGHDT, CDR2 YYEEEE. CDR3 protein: CASSTKAAFRNEQFF. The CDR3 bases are TGTGCCAGCAGTACTAAGGCGGCCTTCCGAAATGAGCAGTTCTTC.

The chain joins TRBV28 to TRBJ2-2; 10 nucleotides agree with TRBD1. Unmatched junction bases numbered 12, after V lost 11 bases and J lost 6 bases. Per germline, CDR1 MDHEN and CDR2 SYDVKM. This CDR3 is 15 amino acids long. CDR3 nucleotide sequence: TGTGCCGGAAGGACCGGGACAGGGGTGTCCGGGGAGCTGTTTTTT. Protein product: CAGRTGTGVSGELFF.

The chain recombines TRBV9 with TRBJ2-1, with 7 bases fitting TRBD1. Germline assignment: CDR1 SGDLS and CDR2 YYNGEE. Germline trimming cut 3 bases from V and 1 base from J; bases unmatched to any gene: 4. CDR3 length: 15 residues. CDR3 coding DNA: TGTGCCAGCAGCGCCTTGACAGGGTCCTACAATGAGCAGTTCTTC. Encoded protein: CASSALTGSYNEQFF. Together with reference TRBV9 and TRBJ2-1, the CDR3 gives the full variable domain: DSGVTQTPKHLITATGQRVTLRCSPRSGDLSVYWYQQSLDQGLQFLIQYYNGEERAKGNILERFSAQQFPDLHSELNLSSLELGDSALYFCASSALTGSYNEQFFGPGTRLTVL.

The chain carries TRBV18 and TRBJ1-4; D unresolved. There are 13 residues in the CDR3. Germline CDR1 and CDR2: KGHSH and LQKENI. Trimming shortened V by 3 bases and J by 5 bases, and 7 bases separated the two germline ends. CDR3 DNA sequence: TGTGCCAGCTCACCGACCGCAAATGAAAAACTGTTTTTT. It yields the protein CASSPTANEKLFF.

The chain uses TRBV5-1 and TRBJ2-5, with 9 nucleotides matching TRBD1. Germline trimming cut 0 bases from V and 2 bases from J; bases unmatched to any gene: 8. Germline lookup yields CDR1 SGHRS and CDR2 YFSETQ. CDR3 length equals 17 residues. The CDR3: CASSLAGGTGTQETQYF. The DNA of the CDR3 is TGCGCCAGCAGCTTGGCCGGGGGGACAGGGACACAAGAGACCCAGTACTTC.

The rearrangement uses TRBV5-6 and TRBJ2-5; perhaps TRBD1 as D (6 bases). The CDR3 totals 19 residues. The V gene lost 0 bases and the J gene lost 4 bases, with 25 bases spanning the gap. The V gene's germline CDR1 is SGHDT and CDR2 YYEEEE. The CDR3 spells CASSLGTGYRASVAETQYF. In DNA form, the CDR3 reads TGTGCCAGCAGCTTGGGGACGGGGTACAGGGCGTCCGTGGCAGAGACCCAGTACTTC.

The CDR3 here is CASSAYRLSSGNTIYF. For the CDR3, the DNA is TGTGCCAGCAGCGCCTACAGGTTAAGCTCTGGAAACACCATATATTTT. The rearrangement uses TRBV5-6 and TRBJ1-3; possible D gene TRBD1, 5 bases. Germline loops: CDR1 SGHDT, CDR2 YYEEEE. V was cut by 4 bases and J by 0 bases, with 14 bases left in between. There are 16 residues in the CDR3.

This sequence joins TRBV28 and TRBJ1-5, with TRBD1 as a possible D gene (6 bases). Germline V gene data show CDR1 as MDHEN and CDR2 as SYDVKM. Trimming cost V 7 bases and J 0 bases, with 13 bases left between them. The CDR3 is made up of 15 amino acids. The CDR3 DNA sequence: TGTGCCAGCAAAAAAGGGGGGGCTAGCAATCAGCCCCAGCATTTT. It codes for CASKKGGASNQPQHF.

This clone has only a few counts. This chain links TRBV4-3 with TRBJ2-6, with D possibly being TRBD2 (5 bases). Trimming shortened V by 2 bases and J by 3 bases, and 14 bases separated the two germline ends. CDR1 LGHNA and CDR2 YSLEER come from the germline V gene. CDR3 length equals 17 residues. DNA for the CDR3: TGCGCCAGCAGCCAACAACCGGGGTATTATGGGGCCAACGTCCTGACTTTC. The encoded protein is CASSQQPGYYGANVLTF.

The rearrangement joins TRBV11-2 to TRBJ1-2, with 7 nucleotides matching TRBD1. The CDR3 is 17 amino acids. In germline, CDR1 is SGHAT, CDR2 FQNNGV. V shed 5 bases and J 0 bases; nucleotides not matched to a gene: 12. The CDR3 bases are TGTGCCAGCAGCATCAGAGGGGGCTCAGAAGCTAACTATGGCTACACCTTC. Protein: CASSIRGGSEANYGYTF. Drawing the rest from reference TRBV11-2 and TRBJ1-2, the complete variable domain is EAGVAQSPRYKIIEKRQSVAFWCNPISGHATLYWYQQILGQGPKLLIQFQNNGVVDDSQLPKDRFSAERLKGVDSTLKIQPAKLEDSAVYLCASSIRGGSEANYGYTFGSGTRLTVV.